This T cell receptor (beta chain) originates from a study of cytomegalovirus exposure and HLA in healthy donors. Across the whole study: It was reported in a later analysis that the same platform had been used for the 110 or so validation repertoires as for the approximately 700 first-cohort repertoires.

This CDR3 has 14 amino acids. In germline, CDR1 is SQVTM, CDR2 ANQGSEA. Deletions cut 4 bases from V and 6 bases from J, with 17 bases between. This table comes from immunoSEQ multiplex PCR, and its TCRdb copy is limited to in-frame clones, with some not included. The repertoire holds about 130,000 clones, with roughly 89% as singletons. Of note for this clone: Antigen unknown.

Findings and limits, study-wide: CMV antigen specificity was confirmed in vitro for three CMV-associated chains. The study found most TCR sequences rare, yet found some public TCRs in many donors.

V gene TRBV29-1 combines with J gene TRBJ2-3; possible D gene TRBD2, 7 bases. This TCR was recovered from a woman under 30 in good health and CMV-seropositive. The sequenced material came from PBMCs. Here the CDR3 reads CSVAFGGRIDTQYF. CDR3 DNA: TGCAGCGTTGCTTTCGGGGGGCGAATCGATACGCAGTATTTT.